The 11 T cell receptor beta chains in this list originate from one sample, sequenced in a study of T cell responses to AZD1222 COVID-19 vaccine. The assay was immunoSEQ multiplex PCR, and TCRdb's table has in-frame clones only and misses some. The data show over 95,000 clones, roughly 86% seen once. This specimen was peripheral blood, taken 28 days after the second AZD1222 dose. The receptors come from an adult who received the AZD1222 COVID-19 vaccine.

The chain uses TRBV21-1 and TRBJ2-7; the table's D gene call, TRBD2, was not cross checked with the DNA. TRBV21-1 is a pseudogene segment. The CDR3 contains 16 residues. The CDR3 DNA reads TGTGCCAGCAGCAAAGGTGCCAGCGGAAGCTCCTACGAGCAGTACTTC. Its translation is CASSKGASGSSYEQYF.

A few counts support this clone. The V and J genes are TRBV19 and TRBJ2-7, with 10 bases fitting TRBD1. Germline CDR1 and CDR2: LNHDA and SQIVND (reference sequence). This CDR3 comprises 14 residues. Trimming removed 3 bases from V and 3 bases from J; junction bases left unmatched: 2. The CDR3 region has the DNA TGTGCCAGTAGTATGGGACAGGGGAACTACGAGCAGTACTTC. It translates to CASSMGQGNYEQYF.

The V and J genes are TRBV30 and TRBJ1-2, with 10 positions matching TRBD1. V trimming: 7 bases; J trimming: 8 bases; junction bases outside the gene matches: 4. This CDR3 contains 11 residues. Germline CDR1 reads GTSNPN; CDR2 reads SVGIG (reference sequence). CDR3 sequence reads: CALTGGAGYTF. As DNA, the CDR3 is TGTGCCTTGACAGGGGGCGCGGGCTACACCTTC.

This sequence joins TRBV5-1 and TRBJ2-6; 7 bases are shared with TRBD1. The CDR3 runs 14 residues. J lost 2 bases, V lost 8 bases, and 4 bases had no gene match. Germline CDR1 and CDR2: SGHRS and YFSETQ. CDR3 protein: CASNTGAGANVLTF. The CDR3 DNA is TGCGCCAGTAATACAGGGGCTGGGGCCAACGTCCTGACTTTC.

The V and J genes are TRBV5-1 and TRBJ2-2, with unresolved D. Per germline, CDR1 SGHRS and CDR2 YFSETQ. The CDR3 loop spans 15 amino acids. Trimming took off 5 bases at V and 0 bases at J, with 11 bases between the two ends. This CDR3 is CASSLGASNTGELFF. The CDR3 nucleotides read TGCGCCAGCAGTCTAGGCGCCTCGAACACCGGGGAGCTGTTTTTT.

V and J are TRBV18 and TRBJ1-5; the D is unclear. The CDR3 is made up of 15 amino acids. V lost 3 bases, J lost 5 bases, and 14 bases lay in between. Germline V CDR1 and CDR2: KGHSH, LQKENI. The CDR3 DNA follows: TGTGCCAGCTCACCTAATGACCCGGCCGATCAGCCCCAGCATTTT. This gives the protein CASSPNDPADQPQHF.

V usage is TRBV2 and J usage is TRBJ2-3; tentative D call: TRBD1 (5 bases). This CDR3 contains 16 residues. Germline V gives CDR1 SNHLY, CDR2 FYNNEI. The ends were cut back, 5 bases at V and 1 base at J, with 16 bases in the middle. As DNA, the CDR3 is TGTGCCAGCAGTTCCGCCCTTGGGGCAGGCACAGATACGCAGTATTTT. This encodes CASSSALGAGTDTQYF.

V usage is TRBV29-1 and J usage is TRBJ1-3; D gene uncertain. Trimming pared 7 bases from V and 0 bases from J, leaving 10 bases between. The CDR3 contains 13 residues. Germline V gene sequence: CDR1 SQVTM, CDR2 ANQGSEA. This CDR3 is CSAQGFSGNTIYF. The CDR3 region has the DNA TGCAGCGCTCAAGGTTTCTCTGGAAACACCATATATTTT.

V and J are TRBV6-5 and TRBJ1-2; D gene unclear. The V end lost 0 bases, the J end lost 1 base, and 6 bases lay between the germline ends. Germline CDR1 is MNHEY and CDR2 is SVGAGI. CDR3 size: 14 residues. The CDR3 reads CASSYSSVNYGYTF. DNA for the CDR3: TGTGCCAGCAGTTACTCTTCCGTTAACTATGGCTACACCTTC.

The chain uses TRBV2 and TRBJ1-2; D not certain. Germline assignment: CDR1 SNHLY and CDR2 FYNNEI. CDR3 size: 12 residues. V was clipped by 7 bases and J by 4 bases, with 10 bases between them. CDR3 sequence: CASIRVFYGYTF. DNA of the CDR3: TGTGCCAGCATCCGGGTCTTCTATGGCTACACCTTC.

The chain carries TRBV3-1 (or the pseudogene TRBV3-2) and TRBJ2-1; possibly TRBD2 for D (5 bases). The germline V gene encodes CDR1 LGHDT and CDR2 YNNKEL (reference sequence). The CDR3 covers 14 residues. Between the trimmed V and J ends, which lost 1 base and 3 bases, there was a span of 7 bases. The chain's CDR3 is CASSQVAGYNEQFF. The CDR3, as DNA: TGTGCCAGCAGCCAAGTTGCGGGCTACAATGAGCAGTTCTTC.